This T cell receptor (beta chain) was sequenced during a study of beta chain features in type 1 diabetes. Study background: The examined sorted cells totaled around 100 million across samples.

All of the isolated RNA was reverse transcribed, so expressed TCRB transcripts were sequenced. Measured with immunoSEQ multiplex PCR; TCRdb has only the in-frame clones, and not every one. The sample shows under 400,000 clones, roughly 21% of them seen only once. Study results and limitations: For Type 1 diabetes patients, all four CD4+ subsets carried TCRB CDR3s that were moderately but significantly shorter. Comparison showed that naive, central memory and Treg TCRB repertoires appeared more similar among patients than among healthy donors. Short templates might get an advantage during PCR, and this would be equal in patients and controls.

This clone was seen only a few times. As yet, its antigen is unknown. The sequencing input was naive CD4+ T cells from blood. The TCR originated in a young woman in good health.

In DNA form, the CDR3 reads TGTGCCAGTAGTTCACCGGGACTAGCGGGAGCGGAGACCCAGTACTTC. This sequence encodes CASSSPGLAGAETQYF. The chain joins TRBV19 to TRBJ2-5; 14 bases match TRBD2. Germline V lookup: CDR1 LNHDA, CDR2 SQIVND (reference sequence). The CDR3 covers 16 residues. Trimming took 5 bases from V and 5 from J; bases not matched to a gene: 7.